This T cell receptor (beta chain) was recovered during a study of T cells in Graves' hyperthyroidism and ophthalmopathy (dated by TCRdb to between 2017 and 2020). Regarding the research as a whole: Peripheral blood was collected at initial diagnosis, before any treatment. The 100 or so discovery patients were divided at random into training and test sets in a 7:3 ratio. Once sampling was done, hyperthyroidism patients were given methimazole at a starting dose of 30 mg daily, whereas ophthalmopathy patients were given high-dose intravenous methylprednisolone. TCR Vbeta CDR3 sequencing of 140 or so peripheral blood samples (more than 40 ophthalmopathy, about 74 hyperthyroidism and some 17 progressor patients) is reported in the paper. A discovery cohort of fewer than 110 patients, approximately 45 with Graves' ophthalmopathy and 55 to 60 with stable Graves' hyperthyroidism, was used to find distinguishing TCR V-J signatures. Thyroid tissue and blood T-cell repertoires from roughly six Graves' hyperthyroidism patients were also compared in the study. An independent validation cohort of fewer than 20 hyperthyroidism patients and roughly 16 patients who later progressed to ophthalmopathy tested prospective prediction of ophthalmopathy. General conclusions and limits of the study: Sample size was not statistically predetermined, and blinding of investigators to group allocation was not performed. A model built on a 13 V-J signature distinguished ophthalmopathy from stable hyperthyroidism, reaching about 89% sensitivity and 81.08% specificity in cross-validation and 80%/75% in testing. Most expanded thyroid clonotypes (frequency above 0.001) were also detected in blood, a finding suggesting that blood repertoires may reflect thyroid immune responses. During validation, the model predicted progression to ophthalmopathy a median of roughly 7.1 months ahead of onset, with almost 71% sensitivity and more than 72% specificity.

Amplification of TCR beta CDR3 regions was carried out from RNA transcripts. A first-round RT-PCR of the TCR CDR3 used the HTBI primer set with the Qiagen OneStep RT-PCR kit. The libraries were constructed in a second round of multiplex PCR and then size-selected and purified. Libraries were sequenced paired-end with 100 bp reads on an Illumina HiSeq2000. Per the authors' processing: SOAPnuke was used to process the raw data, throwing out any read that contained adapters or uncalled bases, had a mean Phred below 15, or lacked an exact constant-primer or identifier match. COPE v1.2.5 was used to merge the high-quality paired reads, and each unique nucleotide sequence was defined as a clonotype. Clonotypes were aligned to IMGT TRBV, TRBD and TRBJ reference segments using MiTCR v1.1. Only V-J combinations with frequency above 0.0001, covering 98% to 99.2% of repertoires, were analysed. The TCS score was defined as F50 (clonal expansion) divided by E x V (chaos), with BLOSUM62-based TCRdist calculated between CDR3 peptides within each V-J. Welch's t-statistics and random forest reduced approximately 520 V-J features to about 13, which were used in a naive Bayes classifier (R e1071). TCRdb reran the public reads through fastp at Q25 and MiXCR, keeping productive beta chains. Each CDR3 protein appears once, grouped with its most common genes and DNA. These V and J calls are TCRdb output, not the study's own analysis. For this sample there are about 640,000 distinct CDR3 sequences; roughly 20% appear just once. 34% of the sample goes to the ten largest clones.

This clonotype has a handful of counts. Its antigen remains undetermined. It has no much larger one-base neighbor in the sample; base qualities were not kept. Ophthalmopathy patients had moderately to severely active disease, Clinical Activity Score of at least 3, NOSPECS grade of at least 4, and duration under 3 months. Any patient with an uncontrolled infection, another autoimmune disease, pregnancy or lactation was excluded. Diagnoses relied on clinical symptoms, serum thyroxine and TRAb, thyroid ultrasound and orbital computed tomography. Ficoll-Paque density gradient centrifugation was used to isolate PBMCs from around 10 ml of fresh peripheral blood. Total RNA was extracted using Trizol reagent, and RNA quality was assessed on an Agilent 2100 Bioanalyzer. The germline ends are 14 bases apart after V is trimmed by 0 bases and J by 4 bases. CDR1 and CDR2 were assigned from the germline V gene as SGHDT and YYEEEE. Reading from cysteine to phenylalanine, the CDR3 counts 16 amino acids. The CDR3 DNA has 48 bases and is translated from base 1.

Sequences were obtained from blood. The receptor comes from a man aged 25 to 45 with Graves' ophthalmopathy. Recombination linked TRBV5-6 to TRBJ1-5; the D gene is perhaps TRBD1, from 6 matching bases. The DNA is TGTGCCAGCAGCTTGGCTCGGGACACCTTGAATCAGCCCCAGCATTTT. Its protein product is CASSLARDTLNQPQHF.